Included here is one T cell receptor (beta chain) sequence, with context. Its antigen is as yet unknown. These data come from a study of T cell responses to AZD1222 COVID-19 vaccine. Notes on the study in general: Reportedly, nearly half the spike-specific TCRs target unmutated variant regions.

The germline CDR1 and CDR2 sequences are LNHDA and SQIVND (reference sequence). Between the trimmed V and J ends, which lost 9 bases and 5 bases, there was a span of 19 bases. The length of the CDR3 is 14 residues. Assay: immunoSEQ multiplex PCR; the TCRdb copy retains only in-frame clones and omits some. Of more than 250,000 clones in the sample, more than 85% are singletons; the top ten hold 0.55%. The chain is built from TRBV19 and TRBJ1-1; D unclear. Sequenced material: peripheral blood, taken on day 0 of AZD1222 vaccination. The TCR originated in an adult in good health. CDR3: CASSSGEVSTEAFF. DNA for the CDR3: TGTGCCAGCTCCTCTGGGGAGGTATCGACTGAAGCTTTCTTT.